These 25 T cell receptor beta chains share one sample of origin, sequenced in a study of blood T cell repertoires in COVID-19. TCRdb's copy holds only in-frame clones and misses some; the assay was immunoSEQ multiplex PCR. The sample yields 110,000 to 150,000 clones, 84% seen once. The sequenced sample consisted of peripheral blood. The receptors shown here come from a man aged 55 to 70 with active or convalescent COVID-19.

V and J are TRBV2 and TRBJ2-7, with D unclear. CDR3 size: 15 residues. The V end was cut by 0 bases, the J end by 5 bases, with 14 bases between. Germline CDR1 is SNHLY and CDR2 is FYNNEI. CDR3 DNA: TGTGCCAGCAGTGAAGCGGCGAGGCGAACGAACGAGCAGTACGTC. Protein: CASSEAARRTNEQYV.

This chain uses TRBV28 with TRBJ2-1; TRBD2 matches 8 bases. Germline V CDR1 and CDR2: MDHEN, SYDVKM. The CDR3 is 16 amino acids. V was clipped by 6 bases and J by 0 bases; unmatched bases: 7. CDR3 coding DNA: TGTGCCAGCAGCAGCCAGCGGGAGAGCTCCTACAATGAGCAGTTCTTC. This codes for CASSSQRESSYNEQFF.

The chain uses TRBV2 and TRBJ1-5; D is perhaps TRBD1 (6 bases). V was clipped by 2 bases and J by 3 bases, with 11 bases between them. CDR3 length equals 15 residues. Per germline, CDR1 SNHLY and CDR2 FYNNEI. This chain's CDR3 is CASSERHRVNQPQHF. CDR3 sequence (DNA): TGTGCCAGCAGTGAACGGCACAGGGTCAATCAGCCCCAGCATTTT.

The chain couples TRBV19 to TRBJ2-7, with D perhaps matching TRBD2 (6 bases). Germline V CDR1 and CDR2: LNHDA, SQIVND (reference sequence). V was pared by 4 bases and J by 2 bases, with 15 bases between. This CDR3 comprises 15 residues. The CDR3 loop is CASSTLGGKTYEQYF. Written as DNA, the CDR3 is TGTGCCAGTAGTACCCTTGGGGGGAAAACCTACGAGCAGTACTTC.

The rearrangement joins TRBV5-1 to TRBJ1-1; 7 bases match TRBD1. This CDR3 comprises 14 residues. Germline V gene lookup returns CDR1 SGHRS and CDR2 YFSETQ. With V trimmed by 0 bases and J by 6 bases, 5 bases remained unmatched. The CDR3 DNA follows: TGCGCCAGCAGCTTGGGAGACAGGGCGTCTGAAGCTTTCTTT. Its protein product is CASSLGDRASEAFF.

The rearrangement joins TRBV6-5 to TRBJ1-5, with D maybe TRBD1 (5 bases). Germline CDR1 reads MNHEY; CDR2 reads SVGAGI. V lost 6 bases and J 0 bases, leaving 12 bases between the germline ends. CDR3 length: 15 amino acids. CDR3 sequence: CASRPSGNSNQPQHF. The CDR3 nucleotides are TGTGCCAGCAGACCTTCAGGGAATAGCAATCAGCCCCAGCATTTT.

This rearrangement joins TRBV27 to TRBJ2-7, with D possibly TRBD2 on 5 matching bases. V was shortened by 6 bases and J by 2 bases, with 17 bases between the two germline ends. The CDR3 loop spans 15 amino acids. CDR1 is MNHEY and CDR2 is SMNVEV in the germline V gene (reference sequence). In DNA, the CDR3 is TGTGCCAGCAGCCCTTCGACCGGGGTTACCTACGAGCAGTACTTC. Its translation is CASSPSTGVTYEQYF.

The gene calls are TRBV10-2 and TRBJ2-1, with D perhaps matching TRBD2 (5 bases). The CDR3 consists of 17 residues. Germline-derived CDR1 and CDR2 are WSHSY and SAAADI. V was cut by 0 bases and J by 0 bases, with 12 bases left in between. The CDR3: CASSESRVGSSYNEQFF. For the CDR3, the DNA is TGCGCCAGCAGTGAGTCTAGGGTGGGGAGCTCCTACAATGAGCAGTTCTTC.

The gene calls are TRBV27 and TRBJ1-2; 11 positions match TRBD1. With V trimmed by 6 bases and J by 7 bases, 10 bases remained unmatched. The CDR3 extends over 15 amino acids. From germline, CDR1 is MNHEY and CDR2 SMNVEV (reference sequence). DNA for the CDR3: TGTGCCAGCAGAAGAACCGGGACAGGGGGAGCTGGCTACACCTTC. Protein product: CASRRTGTGGAGYTF.

This chain joins TRBV6-1 and TRBJ2-1, with a weak D call TRBD1 (5 bases). This CDR3 has 14 residues. Trimming shortened V by 1 base and J by 4 bases, and 8 bases separated the two germline ends. Germline V gives CDR1 MNHNS, CDR2 SASEGT. CDR3 coding DNA: TGTGCCAGCAGTGAAGTGGGGCGGTACAATGAGCAGTTCTTC. Amino acid sequence: CASSEVGRYNEQFF.

CDR3 DNA sequence: TGTGCCAGCAGTAGTTTCGCATCCAGTGCCTACGAGCAGTACGTC. Amino acids: CASSSFASSAYEQYV. The J gene is TRBJ2-7, the V gene TRBV6-2 or TRBV6-3; D remains unclear. Germline V gene sequence: CDR1 MNHEY, CDR2 SVGEGT. CDR3 length equals 15 residues. V lost 5 bases, J lost 2 bases, and 16 bases lay in between.

The chain links TRBV18 to TRBJ2-7; 8 bases line up with TRBD1. Trimming removed 5 bases from V and 6 bases from J; junction bases left unmatched: 15. The CDR3 covers 16 residues. The V gene's germline CDR1 is KGHSH and CDR2 LQKENI. CDR3 sequence (DNA): TGTGCCAGCTCAGCGAGGTCCCAGGGGGCGCTTCGCGAGCAGTACTTC. This translates into CASSARSQGALREQYF.

CDR3 loop: CASARDSSGNTIYF. For the CDR3, the DNA is TGCGCCAGCGCCCGGGACAGCTCTGGAAACACCATATATTTT. The chain combines TRBV5-1 with TRBJ1-3, with 7 bases lining up with TRBD1. This CDR3 has 14 residues. The V and J ends lost 7 bases and 0 bases, in that order; junction bases with no gene match: 4. Germline CDR1 and CDR2: SGHRS and YFSETQ.

The chain joins TRBV4-3 to TRBJ2-2; 7 bases map to TRBD2. V shed 0 bases, J shed 3 bases, and the junction held 7 bases outside the gene matches. CDR1 LGHNA and CDR2 YSLEER come from the germline V gene. This CDR3 has 17 amino acids. The CDR3 bases are TGCGCCAGCAGCCAAGAGTTGGCTAGCGGTTACACCGGGGAGCTGTTTTTT. It is translated as CASSQELASGYTGELFF.

The gene calls are TRBV5-1 and TRBJ2-7; D may be TRBD1 (5 bases). Trimming took off 4 bases at V and 0 bases at J, with 23 bases between the two ends. CDR1 and CDR2 from the germline V gene are SGHRS and YFSETQ. The CDR3 totals 18 residues. The DNA of the CDR3 is TGCGCCAGCAGCCAATATCCCTCGGGCAGGGATAGCTCCTACGAGCAGTACGTC. Translation: CASSQYPSGRDSSYEQYV.

This chain joins TRBV10-3 and TRBJ2-7; TRBD1 is a possible D gene (6 bases). V lost 2 bases and J lost 6, with 8 bases in between. From germline, CDR1 is ENHRY and CDR2 SYGVKD. The CDR3 length is 12 residues. CDR3 sequence reads: CAISERGFEQYF. The CDR3 DNA follows: TGTGCCATCAGTGAGAGGGGGTTCGAGCAGTACTTC.

V is TRBV19 and J is TRBJ1-1; the D is unclear. Trimming cost V 8 bases and J 3 bases, with 19 bases left between them. In germline, CDR1 is LNHDA, CDR2 SQIVND (reference sequence). CDR3 length: 15 residues. The chain's CDR3 is CASSGYREIDTEAFF. The DNA for the CDR3 is TGTGCCAGTTCTGGGTATCGGGAAATCGACACTGAAGCTTTCTTT.

The rearrangement links TRBV5-6 to TRBJ2-5, with D possibly TRBD2 on 6 matching bases. Trimming removed 1 base from V and 4 bases from J, with 8 bases in between. From germline, CDR1 is SGHDT and CDR2 YYEEEE. This CDR3 is built from 13 residues. CDR3 sequence (DNA): TGTGCCAGCAGCTTGCTCGGGGGAGAGACCCAGTACTTC. Translated: CASSLLGGETQYF.

This rearrangement joins TRBV14 to TRBJ2-1; no definite D call. V was trimmed by 3 bases and J by 3 bases, leaving 9 bases between them. The CDR3 is 14 amino acids. Germline V gene data show CDR1 as SGHDN and CDR2 as FVKESK. The CDR3 DNA sequence: TGTGCCAGCAGCCAGGGCAGGCTCTACAATGAGCAGTTCTTC. This encodes CASSQGRLYNEQFF. Based on the CDR3 plus reference TRBV14 and TRBJ2-1, the full variable domain is EAGVTQFPSHSVIEKGQTVTLRCDPISGHDNLYWYRRVMGKEIKFLLHFVKESKQDESGMPNNRFLAERTGGTYSTLKVQPAELEDSGVYFCASSQGRLYNEQFFGPGTRLTVL.

This clone was seen only once. V and J are TRBV18 and TRBJ1-1; 8 nucleotides align to TRBD1. This CDR3 contains 13 residues. CDR1 is KGHSH and CDR2 is LQKENI in the germline V gene. Trimming took 4 bases from V and 4 from J; bases not matched to a gene: 2. CDR3 sequence (DNA): TGTGCCAGCTCACTAGGACAGGGCACTGAAGCTTTCTTT. Its translation is CASSLGQGTEAFF.

V gene TRBV27 combines with J gene TRBJ1-2; a possible D gene is TRBD1 (5 bases). V lost 3 bases, J lost 4 bases, and 18 bases lay in between. There are 16 residues in the CDR3. From germline, CDR1 is MNHEY and CDR2 SMNVEV (reference sequence). This CDR3 is CASSFIGAVNLYGYTF. The CDR3 region has the DNA TGTGCCAGCAGTTTTATAGGGGCAGTGAACCTCTATGGCTACACCTTC.

In its sample, this clone was seen a few times. The chain's CDR3 is CASSLFSGGSGELFF. CDR3 bases: TGCGCCAGCAGCTTGTTTTCGGGGGGCTCCGGGGAGCTGTTTTTT. The genes are TRBV5-1 and TRBJ2-2, with a weak D call TRBD2 (7 bases). Trimming removed 1 base from V and 6 bases from J, with 13 bases in between. Per the germline V gene, CDR1 is SGHRS and CDR2 is YFSETQ. This CDR3 has 15 residues.

The chain links TRBV14 to TRBJ2-1, with 9 bases fitting TRBD2. Germline values: CDR1 SGHDN, CDR2 FVKESK. V trimming: 0 bases; J trimming: 5 bases; junction bases outside the gene matches: 8. There are 17 residues in the CDR3. The CDR3 nucleotides read TGTGCCAGCAGCCAAGACTATCTAGCGGGAAGGGACAATGAGCAGTTCTTC. Translated: CASSQDYLAGRDNEQFF.

The chain is built from TRBV28 and TRBJ2-6, with no clear D. Germline CDR1 MDHEN, CDR2 SYDVKM. The ends were cut back, 2 bases at V and 1 base at J, with 9 bases in the middle. The CDR3 is 16 amino acids. The CDR3 here is CASSLRPGSGANVLTF. Here the CDR3 DNA reads TGTGCCAGCAGTTTACGGCCCGGGTCTGGGGCCAACGTCCTGACTTTC.

The V gene is TRBV9, the J gene TRBJ1-2; D might be TRBD1 (5 bases). Per germline, CDR1 SGDLS and CDR2 YYNGEE. This CDR3 is 14 amino acids long. Between the trimmed V and J ends, which lost 2 bases and 6 bases, there was a span of 14 bases. CDR3 in amino acids: CASSVRGWGDGYTF. For the CDR3, the DNA is TGTGCCAGCAGCGTGAGAGGGTGGGGGGATGGCTACACCTTC.